The sample holds a few counts of the clone carrying this T cell receptor beta chain. Its specificity is not known. The sample originates from a study of cytomegalovirus exposure and HLA in healthy donors. Findings of the study overall: The majority of CMV-associated TCR beta chains were reported as apparently HLA-restricted in a later analysis. When analyzed later, a missense DCLRE1C variant was found to be linked to TCR beta V- and J-gene trimming. Analysis performed later found approximately 17,000 TCR beta sequences associated with HLA alleles at 0.05 false discovery rate.

The V end lost 2 bases, the J end lost 5 bases, and 7 bases lay between the germline ends. Germline values: CDR1 KGHSH, CDR2 LQKENI. The CDR3 extends over 13 amino acids. The PCR had 60 Vbeta and 13 Jbeta primers. Data came from immunoSEQ multiplex PCR; TCRdb stores just in-frame clones and leaves some out. The data contain about 160,000 clones, approximately 85% of them singletons. V usage is TRBV18 and J usage is TRBJ1-5, with D possibly being TRBD1 (5 bases). The specimen was PBMCs. The receptor's source is a man aged 50 to 60 in good health and CMV-seropositive. CDR3 sequence reads: CASSPDSYQPQHF. The CDR3 DNA reads as TGTGCCAGCTCACCAGACAGTTATCAGCCCCAGCATTTT.